The 13 T cell receptor beta chains below come from one sample, sequenced in a study of cytomegalovirus exposure and HLA in healthy donors. The PCR was carried out with 60 Vbeta primers and 13 Jbeta primers. Assay: immunoSEQ multiplex PCR; the TCRdb copy retains only in-frame clones and omits some. The sample records about 240,000 clones, about 80% being singletons. Sequencing was done on a sample of PBMCs. These receptor sequences come from a woman aged 60-75 years in good health and CMV-seropositive.

The chain carries TRBV5-6 and TRBJ1-1; 8 bases are shared with TRBD1. Germline-derived CDR1 and CDR2 are SGHDT and YYEEEE. The V and J ends lost 4 bases and 6 bases, in that order; junction bases with no gene match: 8. The CDR3 has 14 residues. CDR3 sequence: CASSLTGGVAEAFF. The CDR3 DNA sequence: TGTGCCAGCAGCCTCACAGGGGGAGTAGCTGAAGCTTTCTTT.

This clone was seen only a few times. V gene TRBV2 combines with J gene TRBJ1-1, with D possibly being TRBD1 (5 bases). The CDR3 spans 11 residues. V lost 2 bases to trimming and J lost 8 bases, with 6 bases between them. Germline lookup yields CDR1 SNHLY and CDR2 FYNNEI. CDR3 coding DNA: TGTGCCAGCAGTGAACGGGGGGAAGCTTTCTTT. Protein sequence: CASSERGEAFF.

Only a few counts were recorded for this clone. The V gene is TRBV18, the J gene TRBJ2-1; possible D gene TRBD1, 5 bases. CDR3 length: 17 residues. Germline V gene data show CDR1 as KGHSH and CDR2 as LQKENI. The V and J ends lost 4 bases and 9 bases respectively, with 25 bases between them. In DNA form, the CDR3 reads TGTGCCAGCTCACAACGGAAAACAGGCATCCAAAGGGGTGAGCAGTTCTTC. This sequence encodes CASSQRKTGIQRGEQFF. The full variable domain, with the rest looked up from reference TRBV18 and TRBJ2-1, is NAGVMQNPRHLVRRRGQEARLRCSPMKGHSHVYWYRQLPEEGLKFMVYLQKENIIDESGMPKERFSAEFPKEGPSILRIQQVVRGDSAAYFCASSQRKTGIQRGEQFFGPGTRLTVL.

The chain is built from TRBV28 and TRBJ2-7; possible D gene TRBD2, 6 bases. CDR1 and CDR2 from the germline V gene are MDHEN and SYDVKM. Trimming pared 8 bases from V and 1 base from J, leaving 18 bases between. The CDR3 spans 15 residues. The CDR3 nucleotides are TGTGCCAGCGCCCTTAGATGGGGGGTATCCTACGAGCAGTACTTC. It codes for CASALRWGVSYEQYF.

The chain combines TRBV5-1 with TRBJ2-7; D perhaps matches TRBD2 (5 bases). The ends were cut back, 4 bases at V and 0 bases at J, with 20 bases in the middle. Per the germline V gene, CDR1 is SGHRS and CDR2 is YFSETQ. This CDR3 contains 17 residues. The CDR3 sequence is CASSANFGLSGSYEQYF. The CDR3 DNA is TGCGCCAGCAGCGCAAACTTTGGACTCTCTGGCTCCTACGAGCAGTACTTC.

The chain joins TRBV6-6 to TRBJ2-1; 8 nucleotides align to TRBD2. The ends lost 8 bases at V and 6 bases at J; junction bases unmatched: 9. The CDR3 runs 14 residues. The V gene's germline CDR1 is MNHNY and CDR2 SVGAGI (reference sequence). The CDR3 DNA reads as TGTGCCAGCGGGAGGACTAGCAGTACCAATGAGCAGTTCTTC. Encoded protein: CASGRTSSTNEQFF.

The chain carries TRBV10-2 and TRBJ2-1; TRBD2 agrees at 10 bases. Per germline, CDR1 WSHSY and CDR2 SAAADI. The CDR3 is 16 amino acids. With 10 bases clipped from V and 9 bases from J, the junction kept 18 bases outside the gene matches. The CDR3 sequence: CATLPLLAGVGVEQFF. DNA for the CDR3: TGCGCCACCCTACCACTCCTAGCGGGAGTGGGGGTTGAGCAGTTCTTC.

The chain joins TRBV6-5 to TRBJ1-1, with 7 nucleotides matching TRBD1. The CDR3 loop spans 13 amino acids. The trim removed 5 bases at V and 6 bases at J, leaving 6 bases unmatched. Germline CDR1 MNHEY, CDR2 SVGAGI. The CDR3 DNA reads TGTGCCAGCAGTGAAAGGGACAGCGCTGAAGCTTTCTTT. Translation gives CASSERDSAEAFF.

This chain connects TRBV5-1 to TRBJ2-1; 9 nucleotides line up with TRBD2. J gave up 4 bases and V 2 bases, and 4 bases lay outside the gene matches. The CDR3 is made up of 15 amino acids. The germline V gene has CDR1 SGHRS and CDR2 YFSETQ. The CDR3, as DNA: TGCGCCAGCAGCTTTGGGACTAGCAGATACAATGAGCAGTTCTTC. This codes for CASSFGTSRYNEQFF.

V is TRBV27 and J is TRBJ2-1, with TRBD2 identical over 12 bases. V was pared by 4 bases and J by 14 bases, with 9 bases of the junction left unmatched. The CDR3 runs 14 residues. CDR1 MNHEY and CDR2 SMNVEV come from the germline V gene (reference sequence). CDR3 in DNA: TGTGCCAGCAGTTCCGGACTAGCGGGGACGCCAGAGTTCTTC. It is translated as CASSSGLAGTPEFF.

J is TRBJ2-1 and V is TRBV28; D is unclear. This CDR3 spans 11 amino acids. V lost 3 bases and J lost 8, with 5 bases in between. Germline values: CDR1 MDHEN, CDR2 SYDVKM. CDR3 bases: TGTGCCAGCAGTTTTTACTATGAGCAGTTCTTC. It yields the protein CASSFYYEQFF.

The chain recombines TRBV5-1 with TRBJ2-1; D might be TRBD1 (8 bases). Trimming shortened V by 3 bases and J by 6 bases, and 19 bases separated the two germline ends. This CDR3 contains 16 residues. The germline CDR1 and CDR2 sequences are SGHRS and YFSETQ. CDR3 loop: CASSSRPTGEGNEQFF. CDR3 nucleotide sequence: TGCGCCAGCAGCTCAAGACCGACAGGGGAGGGCAATGAGCAGTTCTTC.

J is TRBJ2-2 and V is TRBV5-1; TRBD2 agrees at 11 bases. Germline V lookup: CDR1 SGHRS, CDR2 YFSETQ. This CDR3 contains 16 residues. V lost 6 bases to trimming and J lost 3 bases; unmatched junction nucleotides: 7. CDR3 nucleotides: TGCGCCAGCAAAACCGGGACTAGCGGATACACCGGGGAGCTGTTTTTT. It yields the protein CASKTGTSGYTGELFF.